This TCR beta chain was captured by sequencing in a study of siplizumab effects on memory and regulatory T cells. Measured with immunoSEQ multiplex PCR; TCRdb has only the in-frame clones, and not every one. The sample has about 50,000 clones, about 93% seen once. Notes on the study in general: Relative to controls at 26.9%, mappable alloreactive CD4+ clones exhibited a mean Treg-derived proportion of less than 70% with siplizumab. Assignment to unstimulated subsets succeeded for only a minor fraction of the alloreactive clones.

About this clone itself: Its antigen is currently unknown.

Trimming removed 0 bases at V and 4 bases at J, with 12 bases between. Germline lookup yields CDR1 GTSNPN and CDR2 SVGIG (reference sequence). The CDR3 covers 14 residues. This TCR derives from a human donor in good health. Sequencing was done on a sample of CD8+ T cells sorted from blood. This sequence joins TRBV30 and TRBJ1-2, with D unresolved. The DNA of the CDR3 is TGTGCCTGGAGTGTTTCAGACCACGTCTATGGCTACACCTTC. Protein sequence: CAWSVSDHVYGYTF. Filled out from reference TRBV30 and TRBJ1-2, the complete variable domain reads SQTIHQWPATLVQPVGSPLSLECTVEGTSNPNLYWYRQAAGRGLQLLFYSVGIGQISSEVPQNLSASRPQDRQFILSSKKLLLSDSGFYLCAWSVSDHVYGYTFGSGTRLTVV.